The 10 T cell receptor beta chains below were found in one sample sequenced in a study of cytomegalovirus exposure and HLA in healthy donors. Clones were sequenced by immunoSEQ multiplex PCR, and TCRdb holds only the in-frame ones, with some missing. Among fewer than 300,000 clones, roughly 88% were seen once, and the ten largest hold 0.92%. The sequenced sample was PBMCs. The receptors were sampled from a woman in her late teens or twenties in good health and CMV-seronegative.

The rearrangement joins TRBV28 to TRBJ1-5; D not certain. The V gene's germline CDR1 is MDHEN and CDR2 SYDVKM. Between the trimmed V and J ends, which lost 1 base and 3 bases, there was a span of 19 bases. The CDR3 sequence is 18 residues long. Written as DNA, the CDR3 is TGTGCCAGCAGTTTATTAATTACGAGGCAGAAAATCAATCAGCCCCAGCATTTT. Amino acid sequence: CASSLLITRQKINQPQHF.

The chain carries TRBV27 and TRBJ2-1, with 9 nucleotides matching TRBD2. Germline loops: CDR1 MNHEY, CDR2 SMNVEV (reference sequence). The CDR3 spans 18 residues. V shed 5 bases and J 13 bases; nucleotides not matched to a gene: 24. CDR3 nucleotide sequence: TGTGCCAGCAGTCCCAGTGGAGTAGCGGGAGTAAGAGGTTTTGGCCAGTTCTTC. Translated: CASSPSGVAGVRGFGQFF.

This chain connects TRBV4-1 to TRBJ2-2, with TRBD2 identical over 9 bases. V gave up 1 base and J gave up 8 bases; unmatched junction bases: 11. Germline V gene lookup returns CDR1 MGHRA and CDR2 YSYEKL. The CDR3 is 17 residues long. The CDR3 DNA reads TGCGCCAGCAGCCAAGTGGCGAGCGGGAGGAACGCGGGGGAGCTGTTTTTT. The encoded protein is CASSQVASGRNAGELFF.

The J gene is TRBJ2-2, the V gene TRBV6-1; maybe TRBD2 (6 bases). The germline V gene encodes CDR1 MNHNS and CDR2 SASEGT. Deletions cut 6 bases from V and 5 bases from J, with 10 bases between. This CDR3 is 13 amino acids long. The CDR3 DNA follows: TGTGCCAGCAGCGGGAGAGAGACCGGGGAGCTGTTTTTT. Its protein is CASSGRETGELFF.

V is TRBV11-2 and J is TRBJ2-1; 7 bases are shared with TRBD2. V shed 4 bases, J shed 3 bases, and the junction held 9 bases outside the gene matches. Germline V gene data show CDR1 as SGHAT and CDR2 as FQNNGV. CDR3 size: 16 residues. CDR3 sequence: CASSSRRELLYNEQFF. In nucleotides, the CDR3 is TGTGCCAGCAGCTCCCGGCGGGAGCTCCTCTACAATGAGCAGTTCTTC.

The chain has TRBV27 and TRBJ2-1, with a weak D call TRBD2 (6 bases). V lost 5 bases to trimming and J lost 8 bases, with 10 bases between them. Germline CDR1 reads MNHEY; CDR2 reads SMNVEV (reference sequence). The CDR3 has 12 amino acids. In DNA, the CDR3 is TGTGCCAGCAGTCGGGGGAGTGATGAGCAGTTCTTC. Its protein product is CASSRGSDEQFF.

This chain links TRBV27 with TRBJ2-7; the match to TRBD1 covers 11 bases. This CDR3 contains 14 residues. Unmatched junction bases numbered 4, after V lost 5 bases and J lost 4 bases. Germline CDR1 reads MNHEY; CDR2 reads SMNVEV (reference sequence). The CDR3 DNA sequence: TGTGCCAGCAGTAAGGGACAGGGGGGATACGAGCAGTACTTC. It yields the protein CASSKGQGGYEQYF.

V and J are TRBV5-4 and TRBJ2-1; 8 bases line up with TRBD2. Germline V CDR1 and CDR2: SGHNT, YYREEE (reference sequence). The V and J ends lost 4 bases and 4 bases, in that order; junction bases with no gene match: 10. This CDR3 is 16 amino acids long. Here the CDR3 reads CASSGGGLGLYNEQFF. The CDR3 nucleotides read TGTGCCAGCAGCGGGGGGGGACTAGGGTTATACAATGAGCAGTTCTTC.

The rearrangement links TRBV9 to TRBJ1-2; TRBD1 matches 10 bases. The V gene's germline CDR1 is SGDLS and CDR2 YYNGEE. V shed 0 bases and J 8 bases; nucleotides not matched to a gene: 4. The CDR3 totals 14 residues. CDR3 nucleotide sequence: TGTGCCAGCAGCGTAGGACAGGGGGCGGGCGGCTACACCTTC. Its translation: CASSVGQGAGGYTF.

The chain couples TRBV5-4 to TRBJ2-3; a possible D gene is TRBD2 (5 bases). This CDR3 spans 15 amino acids. CDR1 and CDR2 (germline): SGHNT, YYREEE (reference sequence). V lost 2 bases and J 0 bases, leaving 10 bases between the germline ends. CDR3 sequence reads: CASSLVGGSTDTQYF. For the CDR3, the DNA is TGTGCCAGCAGCTTAGTTGGCGGGAGCACAGATACGCAGTATTTT.